This entry features one T cell receptor beta chain sequence. The authors' processing: Counts of nucleated cells, estimated from reference gene primer amplification, were obtained. TCRdb's copy holds only in-frame clones and misses some; the assay was immunoSEQ multiplex PCR. V, J and clone size are taken as reported in that table, and D and trimming were inferred from the DNA itself. In the table there are tens of thousands of clones, approximately 75% of which are singletons. CDR1 and CDR2 from the germline V gene are SGHTA and FQGNSA. This CDR3 has 11 amino acids. Trimming took 3 bases from V and 5 from J, leaving 5 bases between them. The entry originates in a study of blood T cell repertoires in COVID-19. For the study at large: Sites in the United States, Italy and Spain provided acute and convalescent COVID-19 samples. Sources were T cells, B-cell-depleted T cells, or PBMCs; the material itself was cDNA or gDNA.

The chain has TRBV7-2 and TRBJ2-7, with D hard to call. The TCR originated in a human donor in a cohort sampled during active COVID-19. The sequencing input was peripheral blood. The CDR3 coding sequence is TGTGCCAGCAGCTTGAACAACGAGCAGTACTTC. Amino acids: CASSLNNEQYF.